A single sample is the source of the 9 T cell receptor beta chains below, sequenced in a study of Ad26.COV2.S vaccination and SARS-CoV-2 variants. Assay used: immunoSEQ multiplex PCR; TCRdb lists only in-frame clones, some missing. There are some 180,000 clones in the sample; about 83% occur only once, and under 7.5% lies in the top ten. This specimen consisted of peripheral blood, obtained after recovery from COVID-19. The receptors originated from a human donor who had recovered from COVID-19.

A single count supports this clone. CDR3 sequence reads: CASSLRTGTPPYEQYF. The CDR3 coding sequence is TGTGCCAGCAGTTTGCGGACCGGGACACCTCCTTACGAGCAGTACTTC. The V gene is TRBV27, the J gene TRBJ2-7, with D maybe TRBD1 (6 bases). The CDR3 covers 16 residues. V lost 3 bases and J lost 4, with 19 bases in between. Germline CDR1 reads MNHEY; CDR2 reads SMNVEV (reference sequence).

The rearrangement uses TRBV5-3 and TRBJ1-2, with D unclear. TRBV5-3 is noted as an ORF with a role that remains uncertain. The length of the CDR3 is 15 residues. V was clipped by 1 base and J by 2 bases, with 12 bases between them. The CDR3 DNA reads TGTGCCAGAAGCTTGCACCGGGGAGGGAACTATGGCTACACCTTC. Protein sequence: CARSLHRGGNYGYTF.

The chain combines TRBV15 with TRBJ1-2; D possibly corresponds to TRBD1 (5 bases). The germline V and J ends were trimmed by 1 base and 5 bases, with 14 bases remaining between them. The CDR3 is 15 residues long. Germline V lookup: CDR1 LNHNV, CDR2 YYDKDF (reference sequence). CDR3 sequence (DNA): TGTGCCACCAGCAGAGCACCGCCGGGGGGTTATGGCTACACCTTC. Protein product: CATSRAPPGGYGYTF.

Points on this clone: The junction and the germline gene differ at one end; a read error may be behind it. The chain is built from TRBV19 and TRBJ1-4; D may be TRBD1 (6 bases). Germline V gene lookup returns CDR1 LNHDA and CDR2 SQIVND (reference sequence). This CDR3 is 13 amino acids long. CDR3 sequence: CASTTPGAQPFVF. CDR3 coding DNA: TGTGCCAGTACCACCCCGGGGGCCCAACCCTTTGTTTTT.

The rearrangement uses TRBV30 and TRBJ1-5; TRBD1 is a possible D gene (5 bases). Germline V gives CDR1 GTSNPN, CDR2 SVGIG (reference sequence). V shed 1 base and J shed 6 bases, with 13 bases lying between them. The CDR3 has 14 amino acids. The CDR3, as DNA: TGTGCCTGGAGTGCAGGGACGCCTTCTCAGCCCCAGCATTTT. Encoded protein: CAWSAGTPSQPQHF.

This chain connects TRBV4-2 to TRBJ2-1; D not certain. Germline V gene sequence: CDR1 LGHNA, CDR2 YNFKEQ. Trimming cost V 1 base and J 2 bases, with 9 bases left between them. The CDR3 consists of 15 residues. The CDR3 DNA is TGTGCCAGCAGCCAAGGGTTAGGGCCCTACAATGAGCAGTTCTTC. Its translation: CASSQGLGPYNEQFF.

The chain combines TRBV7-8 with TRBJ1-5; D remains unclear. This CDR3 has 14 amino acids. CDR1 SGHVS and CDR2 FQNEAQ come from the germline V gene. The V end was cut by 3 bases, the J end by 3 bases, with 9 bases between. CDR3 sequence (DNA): TGTGCCAGCAGCTTGAGGTCACTCAATCAGCCCCAGCATTTT. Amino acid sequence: CASSLRSLNQPQHF.

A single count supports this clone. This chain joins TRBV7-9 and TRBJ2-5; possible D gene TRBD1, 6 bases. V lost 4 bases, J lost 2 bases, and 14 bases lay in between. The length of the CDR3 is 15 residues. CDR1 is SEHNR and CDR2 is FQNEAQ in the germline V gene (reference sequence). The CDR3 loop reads CASSSLDSPQETQYF. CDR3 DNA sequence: TGTGCCAGCAGCTCTCTGGACAGTCCGCAAGAGACCCAGTACTTC.

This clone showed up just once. The CDR3 here is CATGTSTDTQYF. In DNA form, the CDR3 reads TGTGCCACCGGGACTAGCACAGATACGCAGTATTTT. The chain uses TRBV19 and TRBJ2-3; maybe TRBD2 (6 bases). Per the germline V gene, CDR1 is LNHDA and CDR2 is SQIVND (reference sequence). The CDR3 has 12 amino acids. The germline V and J ends were trimmed by 10 bases and 0 bases, with 8 bases remaining between them.